These 16 T cell receptor beta chains were sequenced from one sample in a study of blood T cell repertoires in COVID-19. Measured with immunoSEQ multiplex PCR; TCRdb has only the in-frame clones, and not every one. This table holds around 370,000 clones, around 90% found once. Material for sequencing was peripheral blood. All receptors come from a woman aged 18-29 years who had recovered from COVID-19.

CDR3 loop: CASSLRDRGPSGSGNTIYF. CDR3 bases: TGTGCCAGCAGCTTGCGGGACAGGGGCCCTTCAGGGTCTGGAAACACCATATATTTT. The chain carries TRBV7-2 and TRBJ1-3; 10 nucleotides line up with TRBD1. V shed 3 bases and J 1 base; nucleotides not matched to a gene: 12. The CDR3 is 19 amino acids. From germline, CDR1 is SGHTA and CDR2 FQGNSA. The entire variable domain, with the rest obtained from reference TRBV7-2 and TRBJ1-3, is as follows: GAGVSQSPSNKVTEKGKDVELRCDPISGHTALYWYRQSLGQGLEFLIYFQGNSAPDKSGLPSDRFSAERTGGSVSTLTIQRTQQEDSAVYLCASSLRDRGPSGSGNTIYFGEGSWLTVV.

This chain connects TRBV19 to TRBJ1-3, with D possibly matching TRBD1 (6 bases). Germline V gene sequence: CDR1 LNHDA, CDR2 SQIVND (reference sequence). The germline V and J ends were trimmed by 3 bases and 0 bases, with 9 bases remaining between them. The CDR3 has 15 amino acids. As DNA, the CDR3 is TGTGCCAGTAGTATGGGGACAAGCTCTGGAAACACCATATATTTT. This sequence encodes CASSMGTSSGNTIYF.

The chain carries TRBV19 and TRBJ1-1, with D tentatively TRBD1 (5 bases). V lost 6 bases and J 8 bases, leaving 19 bases between the germline ends. Germline CDR1 is LNHDA and CDR2 is SQIVND (reference sequence). The CDR3 extends over 14 amino acids. DNA of the CDR3: TGTGCCAGTAGGCGAACCCGGGACTCCAACGAAGCTTTCTTT. Translating it yields CASRRTRDSNEAFF. Together with reference TRBV19 and TRBJ1-1, the CDR3 gives the full variable domain: DGGITQSPKYLFRKEGQNVTLSCEQNLNHDAMYWYRQDPGQGLRLIYYSQIVNDFQKGDIAEGYSVSREKKESFPLTVTSAQKNPTAFYLCASRRTRDSNEAFFGQGTRLTVV.

This chain uses TRBV15 with TRBJ1-2; tentative D call: TRBD1 (5 bases). The CDR3 consists of 14 residues. V lost 1 base to trimming and J lost 6 bases, with 12 bases between them. Germline V CDR1 and CDR2: LNHNV, YYDKDF (reference sequence). The CDR3 DNA sequence: TGTGCCACCAGCAGAGTCTTGGGGGGAAATGGCTACACCTTC. Amino acid sequence: CATSRVLGGNGYTF. Full variable domain (remainder filled in from reference TRBV15 and TRBJ1-2): DAMVIQNPRYQVTQFGKPVTLSCSQTLNHNVMYWYQQKSSQAPKLLFHYYDKDFNNEADTPDNFQSRRPNTSFCFLDIRSPGLGDTAMYLCATSRVLGGNGYTFGSGTRLTVV.

The chain couples TRBV7-2 to TRBJ2-1, with 9 bases lining up with TRBD2. CDR1 SGHTA and CDR2 FQGNSA come from the germline V gene. Germline trimming cut 5 bases from V and 12 bases from J; bases unmatched to any gene: 26. This CDR3 has 19 amino acids. CDR3 coding DNA: TGTGCCAGCAGCACCCCACGGGAGGCGGGAGGGCACCTTAGTATTTCGCAGTTCTTC. This sequence encodes CASSTPREAGGHLSISQFF.

The chain joins TRBV21-1 to TRBJ2-7; TRBD1 is the table's D call, not checked against the DNA. TRBV21-1 is described as a pseudogene. The CDR3 is 15 amino acids. For the CDR3, the DNA is TGTGCCAGCAGCAAACCCGTCCGGACATCCCGGGAGCAGTACGTC. This codes for CASSKPVRTSREQYV.

The V gene is TRBV5-1, the J gene TRBJ2-3; 10 bases align to TRBD1. The CDR3 is 17 amino acids. V lost 1 base and J lost 1; bases outside the gene matches: 6. In germline, CDR1 is SGHRS, CDR2 YFSETQ. This chain's CDR3 is CASSLSAGTGGTDTQYF. The CDR3, as DNA: TGCGCCAGCAGCTTGTCAGCGGGGACAGGGGGCACAGATACGCAGTATTTT.

V is TRBV6-1 and J is TRBJ2-7; maybe TRBD2 (5 bases). V gave up 2 bases and J gave up 2 bases, with 10 bases separating them. This CDR3 is built from 14 residues. The V gene's germline CDR1 is MNHNS and CDR2 SASEGT. The CDR3 nucleotides read TGTGCCAGCAGTGAACCGGGGTTCCCCTACGAGCAGTACGTC. This sequence encodes CASSEPGFPYEQYV.

The chain recombines TRBV4-1 with TRBJ2-1, with 9 positions matching TRBD2. The junction had 9 bases not matched to a gene; V was cut back by 0 bases and J by 0 bases. Germline-derived CDR1 and CDR2 are MGHRA and YSYEKL. This CDR3 is built from 19 residues. This CDR3 reads CASSQDLLAGQSSYNEQFF. DNA for the CDR3: TGCGCCAGCAGCCAAGATCTCCTAGCGGGGCAGAGCTCCTACAATGAGCAGTTCTTC.

This rearrangement joins TRBV12-5 to TRBJ1-1, with D unclear. CDR1 and CDR2 (germline): LGHNT, FRNRAP. V lost 5 bases, J lost 5 bases, and 15 bases lay in between. The CDR3 spans 14 residues. CDR3 DNA sequence: TGTGCTAGTGGTCCGGGCGGGGTACGGACTGAAGCTTTCTTT. Translated: CASGPGGVRTEAFF.

V gene TRBV29-1 combines with J gene TRBJ1-3; tentatively, D is TRBD1 (5 bases). V was clipped by 3 bases and J by 5 bases, with 11 bases between them. In germline, CDR1 is SQVTM, CDR2 ANQGSEA. This CDR3 has 13 amino acids. The CDR3, as DNA: TGCAGCGTTGATGCAGGGCGAAGAAACACCATATATTTT. Encoded protein: CSVDAGRRNTIYF.

The rearrangement joins TRBV29-1 to TRBJ2-2; 12 bases fit TRBD1. This CDR3 has 14 residues. J lost 4 bases, V lost 6 bases, and 3 bases had no gene match. CDR1 and CDR2 from the germline V gene are SQVTM and ANQGSEA. The CDR3 loop is CSVRDRGRTGELFF. Here the CDR3 DNA reads TGCAGCGTCCGGGACAGGGGGCGCACCGGGGAGCTGTTTTTT.

The chain has TRBV3-1 (or the pseudogene TRBV3-2) and TRBJ2-1, with TRBD2 matching 10 bases. The ends lost 1 base at V and 7 bases at J; junction bases unmatched: 4. The CDR3 loop spans 15 amino acids. Germline assignment: CDR1 LGHDT and CDR2 YNNKEL (reference sequence). The CDR3: CASSQVSSGRNEQFF. Written as DNA, the CDR3 is TGTGCCAGCAGCCAAGTCTCTAGCGGGAGAAATGAGCAGTTCTTC.

This clone was seen once. The J gene is TRBJ2-3, the V gene TRBV15; the D is unclear. Germline V gene lookup returns CDR1 LNHNV and CDR2 YYDKDF (reference sequence). This CDR3 comprises 17 residues. V lost 0 bases and J 1 base, leaving 14 bases between the germline ends. CDR3 DNA: TGTGCCACCAGCAGAGATTTAGCCGTATCGGGCACAGATACGCAGTATTTT. It codes for CATSRDLAVSGTDTQYF.

The chain links TRBV9 to TRBJ2-5; the D gene is possibly TRBD2 (6 bases). The CDR3 loop spans 14 amino acids. With 7 bases removed from V and 4 bases from J, the gap between germline ends came to 17 bases. The germline V gene encodes CDR1 SGDLS and CDR2 YYNGEE. The CDR3 DNA reads TGTGCCAGCTCCCTAACGGGAGTCGGAGAGACCCAGTACTTC. It yields the protein CASSLTGVGETQYF.

The gene calls are TRBV11-3 and TRBJ2-1, with D perhaps TRBD2 (7 bases). This CDR3 contains 15 residues. V shed 5 bases and J shed 4 bases, with 15 bases lying between them. Germline-derived CDR1 and CDR2 are SGHNT and YENEEA. In DNA, the CDR3 is TGTGCCAGCAGCCTAAGGGGGGGAGGATACAATGAGCAGTTCTTC. Amino acid sequence: CASSLRGGGYNEQFF.